This TCR beta chain was identified in a study of CD8 T cells in Susac syndrome. The ends were cut back, 5 bases at V and 3 bases at J, with 8 bases in the middle. In germline, CDR1 is LNHNV, CDR2 YYDKDF (reference sequence). The CDR3 is 12 residues long. After extraction with the RNeasy kit, about 0.45 to 1 ug of the RNA was reverse transcribed using random hexamers. TCRdb reprocessed the immunoSEQ multiplex PCR reads with MiXCR, giving one entry per CDR3 protein. The profile shows around 170,000 distinct CDR3 sequences, about 95% of them singletons. The source material was CD8+ T cells from PBMCs. The chain has TRBV15 and TRBJ2-7; possible D gene TRBD2, 5 bases. This receptor was taken from a human donor with multiple sclerosis. The CDR3: CATSETNYEQYF. The CDR3 nucleotides read TGTGCCACCAGCGAGACTAACTACGAGCAGTACTTC. Drawing the rest from reference TRBV15 and TRBJ2-7, the complete variable domain is DAMVIQNPRYQVTQFGKPVTLSCSQTLNHNVMYWYQQKSSQAPKLLFHYYDKDFNNEADTPDNFQSRRPNTSFCFLDIRSPGLGDTAMYLCATSETNYEQYFGPGTRLTVT.